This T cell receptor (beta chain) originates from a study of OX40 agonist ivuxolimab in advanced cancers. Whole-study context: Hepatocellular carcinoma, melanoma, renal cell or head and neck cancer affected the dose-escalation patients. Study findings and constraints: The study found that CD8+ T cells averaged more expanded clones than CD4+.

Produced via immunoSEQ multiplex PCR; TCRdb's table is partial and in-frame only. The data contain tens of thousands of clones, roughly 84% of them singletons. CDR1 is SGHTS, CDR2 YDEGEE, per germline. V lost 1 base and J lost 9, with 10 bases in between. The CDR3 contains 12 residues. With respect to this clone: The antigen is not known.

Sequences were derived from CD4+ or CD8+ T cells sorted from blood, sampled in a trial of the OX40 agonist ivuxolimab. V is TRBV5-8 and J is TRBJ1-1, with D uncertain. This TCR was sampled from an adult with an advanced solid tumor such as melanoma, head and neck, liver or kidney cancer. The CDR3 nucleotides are TGTGCCAGCAGCTTGTTTGAGGCTAAAGCTTTCTTT. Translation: CASSLFEAKAFF.